The clone carrying this T cell receptor beta chain appeared a single time. As yet, its antigen is unknown. V was pared by 6 bases and J by 1 base, with 15 bases between. The V gene's germline CDR1 is GTSNPN and CDR2 SVGIG (reference sequence). This CDR3 has 14 residues. Assay used: immunoSEQ multiplex PCR; TCRdb lists only in-frame clones, some missing. The data contain over 100,000 clones, roughly 57% of them singletons. The sample belongs to a study of cytotoxic CD8 clonotypes in ibrutinib-treated CLL. Overall study findings and caveats: On treatment, the uncommon public clonotypes contracted or remained stable. While tracking circulating CD8+ T-cell counts, baseline clonality exceeded that of age-matched healthy donors. Ibrutinib response saw clonality rise, and progression saw it return toward baseline.

Sequencing was performed on PBMCs, taken after 24 months of ibrutinib treatment. This rearrangement joins TRBV30 to TRBJ1-1, with D possibly matching TRBD1 (6 bases). This receptor was taken from a human donor with chronic lymphocytic leukemia. CDR3 amino acids: CACSRQDWNTEAFF. The CDR3 region has the DNA TGTGCCTGTAGCCGACAGGATTGGAACACTGAAGCTTTCTTT. Full variable domain (missing parts from reference TRBV30 and TRBJ1-1): SQTIHQWPATLVQPVGSPLSLECTVEGTSNPNLYWYRQAAGRGLQLLFYSVGIGQISSEVPQNLSASRPQDRQFILSSKKLLLSDSGFYLCACSRQDWNTEAFFGQGTRLTVV.